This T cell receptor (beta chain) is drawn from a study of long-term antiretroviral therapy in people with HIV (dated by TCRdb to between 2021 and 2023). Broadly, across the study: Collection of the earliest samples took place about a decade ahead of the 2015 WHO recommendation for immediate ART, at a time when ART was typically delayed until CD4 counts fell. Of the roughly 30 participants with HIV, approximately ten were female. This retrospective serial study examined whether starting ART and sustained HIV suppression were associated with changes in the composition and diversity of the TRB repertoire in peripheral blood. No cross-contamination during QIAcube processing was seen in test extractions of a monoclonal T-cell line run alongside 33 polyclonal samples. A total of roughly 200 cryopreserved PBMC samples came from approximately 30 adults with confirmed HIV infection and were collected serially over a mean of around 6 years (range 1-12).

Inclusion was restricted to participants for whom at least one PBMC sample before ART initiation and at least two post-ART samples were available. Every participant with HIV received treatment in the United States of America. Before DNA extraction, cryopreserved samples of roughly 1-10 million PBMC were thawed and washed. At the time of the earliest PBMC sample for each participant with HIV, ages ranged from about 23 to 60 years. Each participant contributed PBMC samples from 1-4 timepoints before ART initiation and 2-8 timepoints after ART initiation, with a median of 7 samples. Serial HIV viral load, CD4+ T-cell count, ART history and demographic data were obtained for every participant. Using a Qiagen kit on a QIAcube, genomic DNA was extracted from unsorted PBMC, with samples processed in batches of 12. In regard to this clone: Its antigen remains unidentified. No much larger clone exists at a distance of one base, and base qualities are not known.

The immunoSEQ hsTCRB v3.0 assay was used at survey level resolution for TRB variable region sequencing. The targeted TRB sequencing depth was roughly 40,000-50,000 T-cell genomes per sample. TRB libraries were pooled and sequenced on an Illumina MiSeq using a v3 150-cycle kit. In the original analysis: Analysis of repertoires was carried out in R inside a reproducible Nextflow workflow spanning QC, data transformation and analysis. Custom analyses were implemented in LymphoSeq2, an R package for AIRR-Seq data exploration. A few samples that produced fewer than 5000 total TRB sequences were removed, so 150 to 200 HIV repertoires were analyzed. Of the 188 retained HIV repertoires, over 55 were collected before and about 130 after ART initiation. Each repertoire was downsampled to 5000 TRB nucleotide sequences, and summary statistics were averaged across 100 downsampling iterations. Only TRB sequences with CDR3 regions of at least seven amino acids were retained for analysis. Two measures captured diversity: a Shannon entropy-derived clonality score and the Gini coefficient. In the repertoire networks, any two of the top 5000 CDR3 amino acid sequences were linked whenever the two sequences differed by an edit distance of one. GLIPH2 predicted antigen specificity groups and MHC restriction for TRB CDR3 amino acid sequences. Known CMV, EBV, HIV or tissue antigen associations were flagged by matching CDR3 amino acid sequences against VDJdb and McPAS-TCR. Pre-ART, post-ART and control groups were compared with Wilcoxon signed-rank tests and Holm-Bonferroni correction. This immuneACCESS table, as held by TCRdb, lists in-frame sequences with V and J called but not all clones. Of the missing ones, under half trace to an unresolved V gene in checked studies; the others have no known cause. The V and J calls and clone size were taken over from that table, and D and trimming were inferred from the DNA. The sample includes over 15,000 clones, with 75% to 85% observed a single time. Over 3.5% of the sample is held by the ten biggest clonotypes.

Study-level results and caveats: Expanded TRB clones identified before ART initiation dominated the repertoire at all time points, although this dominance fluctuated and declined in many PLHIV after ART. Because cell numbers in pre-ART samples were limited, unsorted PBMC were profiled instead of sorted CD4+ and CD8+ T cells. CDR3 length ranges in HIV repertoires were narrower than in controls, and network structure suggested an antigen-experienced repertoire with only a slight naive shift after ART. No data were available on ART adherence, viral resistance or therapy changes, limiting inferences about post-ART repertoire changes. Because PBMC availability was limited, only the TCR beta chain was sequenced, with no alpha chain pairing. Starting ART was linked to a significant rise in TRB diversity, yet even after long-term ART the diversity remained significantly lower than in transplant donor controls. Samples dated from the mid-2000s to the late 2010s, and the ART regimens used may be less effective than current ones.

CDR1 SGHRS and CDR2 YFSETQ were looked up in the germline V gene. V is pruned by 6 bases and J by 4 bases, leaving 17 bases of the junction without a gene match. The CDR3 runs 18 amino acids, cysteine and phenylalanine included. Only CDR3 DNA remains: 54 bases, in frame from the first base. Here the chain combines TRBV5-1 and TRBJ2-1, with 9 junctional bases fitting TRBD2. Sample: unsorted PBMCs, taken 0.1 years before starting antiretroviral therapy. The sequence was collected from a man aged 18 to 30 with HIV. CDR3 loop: CASTKNSGRGGLYNEQFF. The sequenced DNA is TGCGCCAGCACCAAAAACTCAGGGCGGGGGGGCTTATACAATGAGCAGTTCTTC.